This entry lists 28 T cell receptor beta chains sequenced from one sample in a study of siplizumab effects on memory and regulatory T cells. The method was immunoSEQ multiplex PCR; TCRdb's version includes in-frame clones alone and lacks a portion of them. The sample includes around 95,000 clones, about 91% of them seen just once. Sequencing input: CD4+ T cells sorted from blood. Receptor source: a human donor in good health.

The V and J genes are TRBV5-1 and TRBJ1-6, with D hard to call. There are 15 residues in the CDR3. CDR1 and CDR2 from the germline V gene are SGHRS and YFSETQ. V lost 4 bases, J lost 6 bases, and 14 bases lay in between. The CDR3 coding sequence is TGCGCCAGCAGCCAAGGTCATTTATCTAATTCACCCCTCCACTTT. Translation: CASSQGHLSNSPLHF.

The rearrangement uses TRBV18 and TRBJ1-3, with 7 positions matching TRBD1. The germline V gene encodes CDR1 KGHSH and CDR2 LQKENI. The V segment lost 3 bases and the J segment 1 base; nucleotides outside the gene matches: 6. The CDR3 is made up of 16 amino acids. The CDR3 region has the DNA TGTGCCAGCTCACCGGCAGGGGGTCCTTCTGGAAACACCATATATTTT. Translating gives CASSPAGGPSGNTIYF.

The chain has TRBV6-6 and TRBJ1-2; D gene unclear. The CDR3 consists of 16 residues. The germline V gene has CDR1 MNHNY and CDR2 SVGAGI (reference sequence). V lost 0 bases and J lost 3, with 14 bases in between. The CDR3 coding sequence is TGTGCCAGCAGTTACTCTGCAGCGGAGTCTGACTATGGCTACACCTTC. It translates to CASSYSAAESDYGYTF.

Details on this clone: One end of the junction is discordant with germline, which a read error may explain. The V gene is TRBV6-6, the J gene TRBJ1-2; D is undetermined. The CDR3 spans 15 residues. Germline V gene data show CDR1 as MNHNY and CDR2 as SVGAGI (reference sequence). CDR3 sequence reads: CASSNSESGNYGYTF. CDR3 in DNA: TGTGCCAGCAGTAACTCAGAGAGTGGAAACTATGGCTACACCTTC.

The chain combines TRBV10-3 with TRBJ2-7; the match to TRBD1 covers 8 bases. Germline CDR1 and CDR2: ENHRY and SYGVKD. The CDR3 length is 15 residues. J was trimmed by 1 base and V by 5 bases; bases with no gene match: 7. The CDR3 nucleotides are TGTGCCATCAGTCCGGGACAGGTGAAGTCCTACGAGCAGTACTTC. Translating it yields CAISPGQVKSYEQYF.

CDR3 coding DNA: TGCGCCAGCCTTAGCCTCTGTAGGTTTCGTTTAAGAAACACCGGGGAGCTGTTTTTT. This sequence encodes CASLSLCRFRLRNTGELFF. The chain recombines TRBV10-1 with TRBJ2-2; D is undetermined. This CDR3 contains 19 residues. The germline V and J ends were trimmed by 8 bases and 2 bases, with 27 bases remaining between them. Germline V gives CDR1 WNHNN, CDR2 SYGVQD (reference sequence).

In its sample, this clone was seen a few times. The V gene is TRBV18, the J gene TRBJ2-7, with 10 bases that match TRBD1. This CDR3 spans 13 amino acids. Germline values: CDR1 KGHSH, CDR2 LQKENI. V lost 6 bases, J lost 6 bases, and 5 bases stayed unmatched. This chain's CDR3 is CASSLDRGREQYF. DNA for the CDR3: TGTGCCAGCTCCCTCGACAGGGGGCGCGAGCAGTACTTC.

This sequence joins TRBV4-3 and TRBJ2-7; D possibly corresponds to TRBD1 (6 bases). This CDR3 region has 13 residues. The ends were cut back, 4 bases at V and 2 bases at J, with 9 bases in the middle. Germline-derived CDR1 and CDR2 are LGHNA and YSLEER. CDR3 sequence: CASSRTVTYEQYF. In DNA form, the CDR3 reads TGCGCCAGCAGCCGGACAGTCACCTACGAGCAGTACTTC.

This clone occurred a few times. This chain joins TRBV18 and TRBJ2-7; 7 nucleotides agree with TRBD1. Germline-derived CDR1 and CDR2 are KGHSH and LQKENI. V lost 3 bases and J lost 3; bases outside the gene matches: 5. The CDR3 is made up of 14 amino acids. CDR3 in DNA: TGTGCCAGCTCACCCGGACAGGAAAGCTACGAGCAGTACTTC. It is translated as CASSPGQESYEQYF.

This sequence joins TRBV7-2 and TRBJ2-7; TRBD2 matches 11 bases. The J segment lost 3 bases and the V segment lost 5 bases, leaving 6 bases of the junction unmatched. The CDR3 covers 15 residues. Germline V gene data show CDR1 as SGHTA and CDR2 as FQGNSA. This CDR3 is CASSMRTSGYYEQYF. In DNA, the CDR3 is TGTGCCAGCAGCATGAGGACTAGCGGGTACTACGAGCAGTACTTC.

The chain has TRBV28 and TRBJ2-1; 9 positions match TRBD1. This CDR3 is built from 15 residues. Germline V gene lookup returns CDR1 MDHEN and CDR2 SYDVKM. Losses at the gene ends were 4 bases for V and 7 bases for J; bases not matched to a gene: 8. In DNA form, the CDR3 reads TGTGCCAGCAGTTCACCCGGGACAGGGATGAATGAGCAGTTCTTC. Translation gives CASSSPGTGMNEQFF.

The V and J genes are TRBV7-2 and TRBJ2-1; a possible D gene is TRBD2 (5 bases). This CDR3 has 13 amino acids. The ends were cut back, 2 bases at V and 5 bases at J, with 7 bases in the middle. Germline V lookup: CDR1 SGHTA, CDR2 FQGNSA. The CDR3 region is CASSLTRDNEQFF. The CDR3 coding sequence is TGTGCCAGCAGCTTAACGCGGGACAATGAGCAGTTCTTC.

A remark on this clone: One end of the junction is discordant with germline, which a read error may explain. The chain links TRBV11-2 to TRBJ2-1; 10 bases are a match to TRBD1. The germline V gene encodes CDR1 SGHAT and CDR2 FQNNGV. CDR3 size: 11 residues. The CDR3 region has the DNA TGTGCCAGCAGCTCCCAGGGACAGGGGATCTTC. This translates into CASSSQGQGIF.

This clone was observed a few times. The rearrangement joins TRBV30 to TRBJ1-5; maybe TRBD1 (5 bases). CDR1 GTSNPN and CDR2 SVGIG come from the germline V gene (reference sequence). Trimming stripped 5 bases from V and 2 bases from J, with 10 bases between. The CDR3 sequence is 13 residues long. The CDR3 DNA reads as TGTGCCTGGGGCACACAGGGCAATCAGCCCCAGCATTTT. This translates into CAWGTQGNQPQHF.

CDR3 loop: CASRPNTVAPEAFF. The CDR3 bases are TGCGCCAGCAGGCCGAATACAGTCGCCCCTGAAGCTTTCTTT. The V and J genes are TRBV5-1 and TRBJ1-1, with D uncertain. The CDR3 is 14 residues long. V was trimmed by 5 bases and J by 6 bases, leaving 17 bases between them. Germline CDR1 reads SGHRS; CDR2 reads YFSETQ.

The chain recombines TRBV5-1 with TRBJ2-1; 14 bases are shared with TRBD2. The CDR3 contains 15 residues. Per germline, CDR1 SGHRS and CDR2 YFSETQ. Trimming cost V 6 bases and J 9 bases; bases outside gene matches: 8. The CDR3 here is CASTGLAGGPGEQFF. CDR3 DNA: TGCGCCAGCACTGGACTAGCGGGGGGTCCCGGTGAGCAGTTCTTC.

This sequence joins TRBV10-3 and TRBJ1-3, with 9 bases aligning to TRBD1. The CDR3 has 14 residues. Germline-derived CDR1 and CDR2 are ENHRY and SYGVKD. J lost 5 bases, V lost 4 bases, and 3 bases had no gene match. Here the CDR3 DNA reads TGTGCCATCAGTGCGGACAGGGGCAGAAACACCATATATTTT. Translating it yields CAISADRGRNTIYF.

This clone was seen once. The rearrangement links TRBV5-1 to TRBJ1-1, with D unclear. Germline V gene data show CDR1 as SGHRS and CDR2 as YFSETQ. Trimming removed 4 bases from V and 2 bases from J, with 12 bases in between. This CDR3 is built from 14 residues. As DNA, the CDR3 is TGCGCCAGCAGCGAAACTATAGATAACACTGAAGCTTTCTTT. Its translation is CASSETIDNTEAFF.

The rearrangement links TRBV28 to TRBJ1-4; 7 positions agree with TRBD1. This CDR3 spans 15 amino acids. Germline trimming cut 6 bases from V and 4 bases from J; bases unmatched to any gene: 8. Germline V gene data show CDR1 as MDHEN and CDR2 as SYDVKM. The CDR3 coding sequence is TGTGCCAGCAGATTAGACAGGGTTAGTAATGAAAAACTGTTTTTT. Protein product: CASRLDRVSNEKLFF.

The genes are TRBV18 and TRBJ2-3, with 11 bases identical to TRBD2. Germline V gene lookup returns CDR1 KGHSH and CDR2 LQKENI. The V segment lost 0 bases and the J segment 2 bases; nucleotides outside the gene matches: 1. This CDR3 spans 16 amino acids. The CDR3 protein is CASSPPTSGNTDTQYF. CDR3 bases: TGTGCCAGCTCACCACCGACTAGCGGGAACACAGATACGCAGTATTTT.

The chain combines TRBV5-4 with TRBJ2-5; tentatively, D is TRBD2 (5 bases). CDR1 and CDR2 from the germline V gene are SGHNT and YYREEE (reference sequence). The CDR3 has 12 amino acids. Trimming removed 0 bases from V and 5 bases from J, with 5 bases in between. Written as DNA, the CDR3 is TGTGCCAGCAGCTTGGGGGAGGAGACCCAGTACTTC. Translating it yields CASSLGEETQYF.

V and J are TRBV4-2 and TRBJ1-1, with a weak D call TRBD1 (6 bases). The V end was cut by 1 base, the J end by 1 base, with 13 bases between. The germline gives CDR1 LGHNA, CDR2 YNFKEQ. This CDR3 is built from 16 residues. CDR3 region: CASSQGGHLPNTEAFF. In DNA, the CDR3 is TGTGCCAGCAGCCAAGGGGGGCACCTGCCGAACACTGAAGCTTTCTTT.

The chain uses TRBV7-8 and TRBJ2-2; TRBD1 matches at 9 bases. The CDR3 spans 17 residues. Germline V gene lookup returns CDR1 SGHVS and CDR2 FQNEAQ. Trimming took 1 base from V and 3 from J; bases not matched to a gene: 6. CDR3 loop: CASSLDSGQGYTGELFF. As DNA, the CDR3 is TGTGCCAGCAGCTTAGATTCTGGACAGGGGTACACCGGGGAGCTGTTTTTT.

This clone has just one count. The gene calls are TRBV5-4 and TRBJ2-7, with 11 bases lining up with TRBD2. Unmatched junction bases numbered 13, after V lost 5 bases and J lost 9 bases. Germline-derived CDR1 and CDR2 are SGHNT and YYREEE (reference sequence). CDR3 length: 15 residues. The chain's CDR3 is CASSFSGGEHGGQYF. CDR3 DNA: TGTGCCAGCAGTTTTAGCGGGGGGGAACACGGTGGGCAGTACTTC.

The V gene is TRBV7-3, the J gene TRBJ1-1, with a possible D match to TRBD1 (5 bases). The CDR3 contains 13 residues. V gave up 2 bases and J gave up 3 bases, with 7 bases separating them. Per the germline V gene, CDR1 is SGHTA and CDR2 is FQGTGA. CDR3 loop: CASSLEGHTEAFF. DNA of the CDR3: TGTGCCAGCAGCTTAGAGGGGCACACTGAAGCTTTCTTT.

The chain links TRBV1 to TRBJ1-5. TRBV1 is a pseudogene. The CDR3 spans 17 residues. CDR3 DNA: TGCACCAGCAGCCACTCACCCTCGTACGGAGACCATCAGCCCCAGCATTTT. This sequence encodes CTSSHSPSYGDHQPQHF.

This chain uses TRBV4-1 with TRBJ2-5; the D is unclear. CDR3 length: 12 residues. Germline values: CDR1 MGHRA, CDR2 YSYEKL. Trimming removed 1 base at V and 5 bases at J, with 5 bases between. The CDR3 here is CASSQGRETQYF. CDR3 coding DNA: TGCGCCAGCAGCCAAGGTCGGGAGACCCAGTACTTC.

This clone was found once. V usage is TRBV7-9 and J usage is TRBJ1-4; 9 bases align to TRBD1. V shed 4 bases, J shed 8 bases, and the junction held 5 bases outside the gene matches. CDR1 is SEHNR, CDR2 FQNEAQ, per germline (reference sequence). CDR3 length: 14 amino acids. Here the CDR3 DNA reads TGTGCCAGCAGCTGGGGGACAGGGAACGAAAAACTGTTTTTT. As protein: CASSWGTGNEKLFF.